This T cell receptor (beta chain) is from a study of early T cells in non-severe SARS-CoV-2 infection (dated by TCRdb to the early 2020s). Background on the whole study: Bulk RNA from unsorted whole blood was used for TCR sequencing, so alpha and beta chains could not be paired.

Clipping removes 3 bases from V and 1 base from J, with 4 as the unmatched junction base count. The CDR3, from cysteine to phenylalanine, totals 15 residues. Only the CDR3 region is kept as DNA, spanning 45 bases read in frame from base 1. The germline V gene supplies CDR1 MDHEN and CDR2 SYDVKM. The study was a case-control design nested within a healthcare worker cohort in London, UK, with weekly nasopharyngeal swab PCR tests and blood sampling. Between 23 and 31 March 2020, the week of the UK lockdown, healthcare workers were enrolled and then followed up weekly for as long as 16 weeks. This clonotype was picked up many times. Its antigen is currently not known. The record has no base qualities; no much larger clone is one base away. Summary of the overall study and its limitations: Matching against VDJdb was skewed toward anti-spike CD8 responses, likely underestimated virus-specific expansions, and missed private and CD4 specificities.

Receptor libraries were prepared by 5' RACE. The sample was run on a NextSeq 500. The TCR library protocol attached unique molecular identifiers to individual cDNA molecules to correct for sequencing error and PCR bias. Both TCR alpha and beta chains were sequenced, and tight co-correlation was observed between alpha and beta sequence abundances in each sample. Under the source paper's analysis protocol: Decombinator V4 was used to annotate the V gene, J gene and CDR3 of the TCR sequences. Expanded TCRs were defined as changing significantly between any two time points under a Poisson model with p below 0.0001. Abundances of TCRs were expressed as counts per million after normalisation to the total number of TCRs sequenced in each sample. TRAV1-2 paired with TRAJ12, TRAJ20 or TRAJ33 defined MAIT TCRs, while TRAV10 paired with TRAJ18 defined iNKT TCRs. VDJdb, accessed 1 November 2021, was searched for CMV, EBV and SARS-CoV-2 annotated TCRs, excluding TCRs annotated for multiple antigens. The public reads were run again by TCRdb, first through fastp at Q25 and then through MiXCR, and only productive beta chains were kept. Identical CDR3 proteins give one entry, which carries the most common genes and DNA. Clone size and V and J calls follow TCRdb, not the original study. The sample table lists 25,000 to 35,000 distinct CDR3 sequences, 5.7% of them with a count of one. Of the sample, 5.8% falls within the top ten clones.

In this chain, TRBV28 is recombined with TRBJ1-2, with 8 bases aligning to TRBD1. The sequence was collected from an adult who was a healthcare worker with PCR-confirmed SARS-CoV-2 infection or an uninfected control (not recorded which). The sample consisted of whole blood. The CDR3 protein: CASSLQGAYNYGYTF. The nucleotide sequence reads TGTGCCAGCAGTTTGCAGGGGGCGTATAACTATGGCTACACCTTC.